This T cell receptor (beta chain) was profiled in a study of T cell clonality in common variable immunodeficiency. TCRdb's table, derived via immunoSEQ multiplex PCR, lists solely in-frame clones and lacks some. The profile covers some 64,000 clones, none occurring a single time. Note on this clone: The observed sequence ends 3 residues before the CDR3 terminus, with the missing tail filled in from the germline J gene.

CDR1 and CDR2 from the germline V gene are SGHVS and FQNEAQ. The CDR3 has 14 residues. V was shortened by 4 bases and J by 4 bases, with 11 bases between the two germline ends. The receptor was derived from a person between 18 and 70 years old in good health. The chain is built from TRBV7-8 and TRBJ2-1; tentatively, D is TRBD2 (6 bases). The sample taken for sequencing was peripheral blood mononuclear cells. Incomplete CDR3 DNA: TGTGCCAGCAGCTCTTCCGGGGGTTACAATGAG. Translating gives CASSSSGGYNE. The CDR3 as a whole reads CASSSSGGYNEQFF.